A selection of T cell receptor beta chains follows, all from one sample in a study of blood T cell repertoires in COVID-19. The method was immunoSEQ multiplex PCR; TCRdb's version includes in-frame clones alone and lacks a portion of them. The sample yields around 99,000 clones, 89% seen once. The specimen sequenced was peripheral blood. The receptor source for this set is a man aged 35 to 55 with active or convalescent COVID-19. Both conserved end residues are part of each CDR3. A D gene is named only where the DNA matches it firmly. The listing skips clone size in some rows; elsewhere it reads once, few, many or a size class.

>NA|TRBV2|NA|TRBJ1-2
CASSSQAGNGYTF
TGTGCCAGCAGCTCTCAGGCAGGGAATGGCTACACCTTC
>NA|TRBV18|NA|TRBJ2-3
CASLSARQADTQYF
TGTGCCAGCCTCAGTGCACGACAGGCGGATACGCAGTATTTT
>NA|TRBV7-2|NA|TRBJ2-7
CASSLSRDTGGYEQYF
TGTGCCAGCAGCCTATCCCGGGACACCGGGGGGTACGAGCAGTACTTC
>NA|TRBV10-3|NA|TRBJ1-2
CAISDPGLNYGYTF
TGTGCCATCAGCGATCCGGGACTGAACTATGGCTACACCTTC
>TRBD2|TRBV7-9|NA|TRBJ2-1
CASSLGSGRPYNEQFF
TGTGCCAGCAGCTTAGGGTCCGGGAGGCCCTACAATGAGCAGTTCTTC
>TRBD2|TRBV5-4|NA|TRBJ2-3
CASSLKLADFTDTQYF
TGTGCCAGCAGCTTGAAGCTAGCGGATTTCACAGATACGCAGTATTTT
>NA|TRBV28|NA|TRBJ1-2
CASRQTGNYGYTF
TGTGCCAGCAGACAAACAGGGAACTATGGCTACACCTTC
>NA|TRBV7-9|NA|TRBJ2-7
CASSPIQGLLYEQYF
TGTGCCAGCAGCCCGATCCAGGGTCTTCTATACGAGCAGTACTTC
>TRBD1|TRBV27|NA|TRBJ1-1
CRDRLNTEAFF
TGCCGGGACAGATTGAACACTGAAGCTTTCTTT
>TRBD1|TRBV9|NA|TRBJ2-7
CASSRGTAIGDYEQYF
TGTGCCAGCAGCCGAGGGACAGCCATAGGGGACTACGAGCAGTACTTC
>TRBD1|TRBV9|once|TRBJ2-3
CASTGTGGESLQYF
TGTGCCAGCACCGGGACAGGGGGCGAATCCCTGCAGTATTTT